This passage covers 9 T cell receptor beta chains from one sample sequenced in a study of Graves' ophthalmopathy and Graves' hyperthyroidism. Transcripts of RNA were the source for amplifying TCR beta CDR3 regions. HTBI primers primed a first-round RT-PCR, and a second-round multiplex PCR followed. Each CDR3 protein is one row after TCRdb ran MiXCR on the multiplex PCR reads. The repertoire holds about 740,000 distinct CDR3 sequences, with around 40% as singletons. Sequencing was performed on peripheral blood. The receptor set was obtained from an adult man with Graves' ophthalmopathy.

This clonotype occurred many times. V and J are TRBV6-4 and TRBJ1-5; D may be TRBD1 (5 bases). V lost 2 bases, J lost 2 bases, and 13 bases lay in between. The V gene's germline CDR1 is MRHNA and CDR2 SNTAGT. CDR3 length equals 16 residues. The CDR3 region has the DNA TGTGCCAGCAGTGACCGTAGGGGCGAGGGCAATCAGCCCCAGCATTTT. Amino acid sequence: CASSDRRGEGNQPQHF.

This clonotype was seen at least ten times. Here the CDR3 reads CASRLDRGNRQPQHF. The CDR3 coding sequence is TGTGCCAGCAGGTTGGACAGGGGGAATCGTCAGCCCCAGCATTTT. This chain uses TRBV7-8 with TRBJ1-5; 10 bases match TRBD1. Unmatched junction bases numbered 8, after V lost 6 bases and J lost 6 bases. Per the germline V gene, CDR1 is SGHVS and CDR2 is FQNEAQ. CDR3 length: 15 residues. The variable domain in full, completed from reference TRBV7-8 and TRBJ1-5, reads GAGVSQSPRYKVAKRGQDVALRCDPISGHVSLFWYQQALGQGPEFLTYFQNEAQLDKSGLPSDRFFAERPEGSVSTLKIQRTQQEDSAVYLCASRLDRGNRQPQHFGDGTRLSIL.

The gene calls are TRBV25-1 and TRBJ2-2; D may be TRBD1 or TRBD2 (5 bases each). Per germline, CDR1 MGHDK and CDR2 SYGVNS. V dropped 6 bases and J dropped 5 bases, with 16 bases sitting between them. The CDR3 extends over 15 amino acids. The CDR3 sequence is CASSPFEGLTGELFF. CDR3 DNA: TGTGCCAGCAGCCCCTTCGAGGGGTTGACCGGGGAGCTGTTTTTT.

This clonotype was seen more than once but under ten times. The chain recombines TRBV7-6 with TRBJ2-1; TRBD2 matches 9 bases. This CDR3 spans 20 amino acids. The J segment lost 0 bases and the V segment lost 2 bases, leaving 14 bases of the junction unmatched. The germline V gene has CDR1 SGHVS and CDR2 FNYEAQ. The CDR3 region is CASSLNVAAGGPSSYNEQFF. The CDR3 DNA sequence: TGTGCCAGCAGCTTAAACGTCGCGGCGGGAGGGCCTAGCTCCTACAATGAGCAGTTCTTC.

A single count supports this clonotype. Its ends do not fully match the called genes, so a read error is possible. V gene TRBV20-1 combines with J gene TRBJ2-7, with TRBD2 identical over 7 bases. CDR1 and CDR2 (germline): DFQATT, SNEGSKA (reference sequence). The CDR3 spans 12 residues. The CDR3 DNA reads TGCAGTGCTTCCCGGGGGGATTACGAGCAGTGCTTC. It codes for CSASRGDYEQCF.

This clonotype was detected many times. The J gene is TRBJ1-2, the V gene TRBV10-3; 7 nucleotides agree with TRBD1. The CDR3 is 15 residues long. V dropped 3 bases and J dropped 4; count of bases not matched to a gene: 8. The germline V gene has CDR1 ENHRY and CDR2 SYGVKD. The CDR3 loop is CAISDSGDRVYGYTF. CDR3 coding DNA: TGTGCCATCAGTGACTCCGGGGACAGAGTCTATGGCTACACCTTC.

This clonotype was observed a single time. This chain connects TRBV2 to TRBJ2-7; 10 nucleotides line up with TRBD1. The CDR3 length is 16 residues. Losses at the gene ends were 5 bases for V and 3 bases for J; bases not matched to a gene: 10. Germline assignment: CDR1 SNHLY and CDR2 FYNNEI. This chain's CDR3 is CASSYRSGQGFYEQYF. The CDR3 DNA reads TGTGCCAGCAGTTACCGATCGGGACAGGGGTTCTACGAGCAGTACTTC.

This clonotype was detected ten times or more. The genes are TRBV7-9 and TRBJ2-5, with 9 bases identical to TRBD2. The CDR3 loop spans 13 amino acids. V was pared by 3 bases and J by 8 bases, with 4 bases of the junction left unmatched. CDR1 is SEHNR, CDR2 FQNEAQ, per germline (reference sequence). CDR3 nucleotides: TGTGCCAGCAGCTTGAGCGGGGGGACCACCCAGTACTTC. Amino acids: CASSLSGGTTQYF. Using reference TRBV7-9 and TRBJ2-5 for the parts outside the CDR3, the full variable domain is DTGVSQNPRHKITKRGQNVTFRCDPISEHNRLYWYRQTLGQGPEFLTYFQNEAQLEKSRLLSDRFSAERPKGSFSTLEIQRTEQGDSAMYLCASSLSGGTTQYFGPGTRLLVL.

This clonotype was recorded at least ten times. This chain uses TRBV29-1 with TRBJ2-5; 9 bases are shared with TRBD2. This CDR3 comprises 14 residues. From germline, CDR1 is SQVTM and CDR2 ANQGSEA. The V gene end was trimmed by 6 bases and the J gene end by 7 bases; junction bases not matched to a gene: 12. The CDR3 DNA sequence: TGCAGCGTCCCAGTAGGTAGCGGGAGTCTGACCCAGTACTTC. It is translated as CSVPVGSGSLTQYF.